This passage covers 9 T cell receptor beta chains from one sample sequenced in a study of T cell responses to AZD1222 COVID-19 vaccine. Data came from immunoSEQ multiplex PCR; TCRdb stores just in-frame clones and leaves some out. The sample records 130,000 or so clones, over 85% being singletons. The source material was peripheral blood, sampled on day 0 of MenACWY control vaccination. The receptors were sampled from an adult in good health.

The gene calls are TRBV5-5 and TRBJ2-7; D call uncertain. V lost 3 bases to trimming and J lost 1 base, with 11 bases between them. The CDR3 covers 14 residues. Germline CDR1 reads SGHKS; CDR2 reads YYEKEE (reference sequence). CDR3 bases: TGTGCCAGCAGCTCGCGTGGTCAGTCCTACGAGCAGTACTTC. Translated: CASSSRGQSYEQYF.

This clone appeared a single time. The CDR3 DNA follows: TGTGCCAGCAGCTCGGGCCCAAGGTATGGCTACACCTTC. Amino acid sequence: CASSSGPRYGYTF. The chain employs TRBV7-2 and TRBJ1-2; no firm D call. The V end was cut by 4 bases, the J end by 5 bases, with 11 bases between. Germline V CDR1 and CDR2: SGHTA, FQGNSA. This CDR3 comprises 13 residues.

The chain employs TRBV11-2 and TRBJ2-3; D gene ambiguous. Trimming left V 2 bases short and J 4 bases short, with 13 bases between. CDR3 size: 15 residues. CDR1 is SGHAT and CDR2 is FQNNGV in the germline V gene. The CDR3 DNA sequence: TGTGCCAGCAGCTTATCCCCGTCGGTCGCAGATACGCAGTATTTT. It encodes CASSLSPSVADTQYF.

This chain joins TRBV15 and TRBJ1-5, with 8 nucleotides matching TRBD1. The CDR3 is 15 residues long. V gave up 2 bases and J gave up 10 bases; unmatched junction bases: 10. Looked up from germline, CDR1 is LNHNV and CDR2 is YYDKDF (reference sequence). CDR3 protein: CATSRSINTGGPQHF. The CDR3, as DNA: TGTGCCACCAGCAGAAGCATTAATACAGGGGGACCCCAGCATTTT.

The chain employs TRBV10-3 and TRBJ1-6, with TRBD1 as a possible D gene (5 bases). From germline, CDR1 is ENHRY and CDR2 SYGVKD. This CDR3 spans 14 amino acids. V was pared by 4 bases and J by 9 bases, with 13 bases between. The CDR3 region is CAISGGGEGSPLHF. The CDR3 DNA reads TGTGCCATCAGTGGGGGCGGTGAGGGTTCACCCCTCCACTTT.

CDR3 amino acids: CASSFQGRGLGYGYTF. The CDR3 DNA is TGTGCCAGCAGTTTCCAGGGTAGGGGTCTAGGCTATGGCTACACCTTC. This rearrangement joins TRBV6-5 to TRBJ1-2, with D maybe TRBD1 (5 bases). Germline CDR1 reads MNHEY; CDR2 reads SVGAGI. The CDR3 runs to 16 residues. Trimming took off 4 bases at V and 4 bases at J, with 19 bases between the two ends.

The chain joins TRBV28 to TRBJ2-7; 13 positions match TRBD2. The CDR3 is 16 residues long. Germline CDR1 is MDHEN and CDR2 is SYDVKM. The trim removed 5 bases at V and 3 bases at J, leaving 7 bases unmatched. Written as DNA, the CDR3 is TGTGCCAGCAGTCCTCGGACTAGCGGGAGTTACTACGAGCAGTACTTC. It yields the protein CASSPRTSGSYYEQYF.

The chain links TRBV7-2 to TRBJ1-2; the D is unclear. V was clipped by 6 bases and J by 8 bases, with 19 bases between them. Germline-derived CDR1 and CDR2 are SGHTA and FQGNSA. The CDR3 has 14 residues. The CDR3 DNA is TGTGCCAGCAGTTCAGAGGCAGGTCTGGGAGGCTACACCTTC. Amino acid sequence: CASSSEAGLGGYTF.

This clone was seen just once. This rearrangement joins TRBV4-3 to TRBJ1-2; 7 nucleotides match TRBD1. The germline CDR1 and CDR2 sequences are LGHNA and YSLEER. The CDR3 sequence is 16 residues long. V was clipped by 1 base and J by 4 bases; unmatched bases: 9. This chain's CDR3 is CASSQAPLGQSYGYTF. Written as DNA, the CDR3 is TGCGCCAGCAGCCAAGCCCCCCTGGGACAGAGCTATGGCTACACCTTC.